One T cell receptor beta chain is described in this entry. Participants were aged about 18 to 90 years, lived in around 22 US areas, and enrolled virtually. The data derive from a study of blood T cell repertoires in COVID-19. Study-level information: Samples taken during acute and convalescent COVID-19 were collected in the United States, Italy and Spain. The cDNA or gDNA used as material had been derived from T cells, B-cell-depleted T cells, or PBMCs.

Germline loops: CDR1 MGHDK, CDR2 SYGVNS. With 1 base clipped from V and 5 bases from J, the junction kept 1 base outside the gene matches. CDR3 length: 14 residues. Per the authors' pipeline: Reference gene primer amplification gave estimated nucleated cell counts. This table comes from immunoSEQ multiplex PCR, and its TCRdb copy is limited to in-frame clones, with some not included. For V, J and clone size, that table is used; D and trimming come from the DNA. The repertoire includes about 280,000 clones, nearly 90% of them detected once, and around 1.7% sits in the top ten. Sequencing was done on a sample of PBMCs or T cells enriched from blood (not recorded which). The source of this sequence is a woman under 30 with acute COVID-19. This chain links TRBV25-1 with TRBJ2-2; 7 positions match TRBD2. In DNA form, the CDR3 reads TGTGCCAGCAGTGAATGGGGGGGGACCGGGGAGCTGTTTTTT. Encoded protein: CASSEWGGTGELFF.